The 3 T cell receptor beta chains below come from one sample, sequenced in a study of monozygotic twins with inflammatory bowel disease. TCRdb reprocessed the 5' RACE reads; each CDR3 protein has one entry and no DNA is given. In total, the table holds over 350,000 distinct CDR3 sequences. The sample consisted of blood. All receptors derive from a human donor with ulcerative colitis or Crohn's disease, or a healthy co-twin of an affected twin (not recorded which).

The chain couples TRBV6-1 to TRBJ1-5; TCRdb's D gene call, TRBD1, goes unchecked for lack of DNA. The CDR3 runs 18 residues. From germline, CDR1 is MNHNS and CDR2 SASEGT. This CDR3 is CASSPINRDRGGNQPQHF.

The CDR3 loop reads CSVLAPYEQYF. J is TRBJ2-7 and V is TRBV29-1; TCRdb designates TRBD2, a call that cannot be tested without DNA. Germline CDR1 is SQVTM and CDR2 is ANQGSEA. The CDR3 has 11 amino acids.

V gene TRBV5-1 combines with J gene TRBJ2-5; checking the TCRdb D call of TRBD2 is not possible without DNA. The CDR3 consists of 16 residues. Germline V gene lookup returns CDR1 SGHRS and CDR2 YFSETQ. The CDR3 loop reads CASSFPGLARQETQYF.